This T cell receptor (beta chain) was obtained from a study of brain T cells in children with intractable seizures. Study results and caveats: Clones missing pre-surgery may reflect undersampling of that blood sample. Patients' HCMV serostatus was unknown; virus specificity rests on CDR3 similarity alone.

The CDR3 consists of 15 residues. Germline CDR1 and CDR2: LGHNA and YNFKEQ. V was shortened by 0 bases and J by 6 bases, with 14 bases between the two germline ends. In the case of this clone: Antigen unknown.

Surgery cases with the highest brain T cell transcript signatures were chosen for sequencing. Only in-frame clones appear in the TCRdb table, and some are missing; sequencing was by immunoSEQ multiplex PCR. The sample records about 110,000 clones, around 94% being singletons. The material sequenced was peripheral blood, taken at surgery. This receptor was identified in a boy younger than two with hemimegalencephaly and intractable seizures. This chain joins TRBV4-2 and TRBJ1-2; D is perhaps TRBD1 (5 bases). The CDR3 sequence: CASSQDGKGVDGYTF. CDR3 nucleotides: TGTGCCAGCAGCCAAGATGGGAAAGGGGTGGATGGCTACACCTTC.